These 24 T cell receptor beta chains came from one sample sequenced in a study of cytomegalovirus exposure and HLA in healthy donors. It was with 60 Vbeta and 13 Jbeta primers that the PCR ran. The data were produced by immunoSEQ multiplex PCR, yet TCRdb's version contains in-frame clones alone and is incomplete. The table lists 100,000 to 150,000 clones, approximately 80% of them singletons. The sample comprised PBMCs. The receptors shown here come from a female donor in good health and CMV-seronegative.

J is TRBJ2-1 and V is TRBV11-3, with D maybe TRBD2 (6 bases). Germline CDR1 is SGHNT and CDR2 is YENEEA. Trimming removed 5 bases at V and 4 bases at J, with 15 bases between. The CDR3 consists of 15 residues. CDR3 region: CASSLTGTLYNEQFF. The CDR3 DNA reads as TGTGCCAGCAGCCTCACCGGGACTTTGTACAATGAGCAGTTCTTC.

The chain joins TRBV11-2 to TRBJ1-2; tentatively, D is TRBD1 (5 bases). Trimming removed 0 bases from V and 8 bases from J, with 13 bases in between. The CDR3 is 14 amino acids. Germline V CDR1 and CDR2: SGHAT, FQNNGV. CDR3 sequence (DNA): TGTGCCAGCAGCTTAGATCTAGGGGCAGGAGGCTACACCTTC. Its translation is CASSLDLGAGGYTF.

The chain couples TRBV27 to TRBJ1-2, with 8 bases identical to TRBD1. The V gene end was trimmed by 6 bases and the J gene end by 4 bases; junction bases not matched to a gene: 4. Germline V gene data show CDR1 as MNHEY and CDR2 as SMNVEV (reference sequence). The CDR3 runs to 13 residues. The CDR3 is CASRGQEGYGYTF. For the CDR3, the DNA is TGTGCCAGCAGGGGACAGGAGGGCTATGGCTACACCTTC.

The V and J genes are TRBV4-3 and TRBJ2-5; 7 positions match TRBD2. The V gene's germline CDR1 is LGHNA and CDR2 YSLEER. V lost 0 bases and J lost 3; bases outside the gene matches: 1. The CDR3 spans 14 residues. Here the CDR3 DNA reads TGCGCCAGCAGCCAAGATCGGGGGGAAGAGACCCAGTACTTC. Translated: CASSQDRGEETQYF.

The chain is built from TRBV5-5 and TRBJ2-4; 7 positions match TRBD2. After removal of 0 bases from V and 7 bases from J, the junction contained 4 bases not matched to a gene. Per germline, CDR1 SGHKS and CDR2 YYEKEE (reference sequence). CDR3 size: 14 residues. This CDR3 reads CASSLVEGGNIQYF. The DNA for the CDR3 is TGTGCCAGCAGCTTGGTGGAGGGAGGGAACATTCAGTACTTC. Full variable domain (remainder filled in from reference TRBV5-5 and TRBJ2-4): DAGVTQSPTHLIKTRGQQVTLRCSPISGHKSVSWYQQVLGQGPQFIFQYYEKEERGRGNFPDRFSARQFPNYSSELNVNALLLGDSALYLCASSLVEGGNIQYFGAGTRLSVL.

The rearrangement uses TRBV6-5 and TRBJ1-3; D is uncertain. This CDR3 has 15 amino acids. The V gene lost 5 bases and the J gene lost 1 base, with 12 bases spanning the gap. The germline V gene has CDR1 MNHEY and CDR2 SVGAGI. The CDR3 bases are TGTGCCAGCAGTCTCCATGGTCGGTCTGGAAACACCATATATTTT. It translates to CASSLHGRSGNTIYF.

The V call is TRBV4-3, the J call TRBJ2-1; possible D gene TRBD1, 6 bases. V lost 1 base and J lost 3, with 13 bases in between. The CDR3 is 16 amino acids. Per the germline V gene, CDR1 is LGHNA and CDR2 is YSLEER. This CDR3 reads CASSQVTGSIYNEQFF. CDR3 nucleotides: TGCGCCAGCAGCCAAGTTACAGGGAGCATCTACAATGAGCAGTTCTTC.

The chain couples TRBV7-3 to TRBJ2-1, with 9 bases identical to TRBD2. CDR3 size: 15 residues. With 5 bases clipped from V and 7 bases from J, the junction kept 9 bases outside the gene matches. Germline CDR1 is SGHTA and CDR2 is FQGTGA. As DNA, the CDR3 is TGTGCCAGCAGCACCATAGCGGGAGATGTGAATGAGCAGTTCTTC. Translation gives CASSTIAGDVNEQFF.

This clone showed up just a few times. The rearrangement uses TRBV10-3 and TRBJ2-3; D is possibly TRBD2 (5 bases). The length of the CDR3 is 14 residues. V dropped 5 bases and J dropped 0 bases, with 9 bases sitting between them. Germline assignment: CDR1 ENHRY and CDR2 SYGVKD. The CDR3 loop reads CAISSLVSTDTQYF. In DNA form, the CDR3 reads TGTGCCATCAGTTCACTAGTTAGCACAGATACGCAGTATTTT.

The CDR3 sequence: CAWSVLAGGPEKTQYF. DNA for the CDR3: TGTGCCTGGAGTGTACTAGCGGGAGGGCCAGAAAAGACCCAGTACTTC. The rearrangement uses TRBV30 and TRBJ2-5; 13 bases agree with TRBD2. After removal of 0 bases from V and 6 bases from J, the junction contained 7 bases not matched to a gene. This CDR3 spans 16 amino acids. Germline assignment: CDR1 GTSNPN and CDR2 SVGIG (reference sequence). The complete variable domain, with remaining parts taken from reference TRBV30 and TRBJ2-5, reads SQTIHQWPATLVQPVGSPLSLECTVEGTSNPNLYWYRQAAGRGLQLLFYSVGIGQISSEVPQNLSASRPQDRQFILSSKKLLLSDSGFYLCAWSVLAGGPEKTQYFGPGTRLLVL.

V is TRBV5-1 and J is TRBJ2-7; 10 bases are shared with TRBD2. J lost 1 base, V lost 4 bases, and 8 bases had no gene match. Germline V gene data show CDR1 as SGHRS and CDR2 as YFSETQ. The CDR3 consists of 16 residues. This CDR3 is CASSPASGSTSYEQYF. CDR3 DNA sequence: TGCGCCAGCAGCCCCGCTAGCGGGAGTACGTCCTACGAGCAGTACTTC.

This chain joins TRBV4-2 and TRBJ1-1, with D possibly being TRBD1 (6 bases). This CDR3 spans 15 amino acids. V dropped 0 bases and J dropped 5 bases, with 13 bases sitting between them. Germline CDR1 is LGHNA and CDR2 is YNFKEQ. The CDR3 DNA reads as TGTGCCAGCAGCCAAGATCGGGGGGCCCAAACTGAAGCTTTCTTT. As protein: CASSQDRGAQTEAFF.

The J gene is TRBJ1-2, the V gene TRBV18, with 8 bases identical to TRBD1. CDR3 length: 16 amino acids. Trimming removed 8 bases from V and 3 bases from J; junction bases left unmatched: 14. CDR1 is KGHSH and CDR2 is LQKENI in the germline V gene. This CDR3 is CASVTAVDRGDYGYTF. In DNA, the CDR3 is TGTGCCAGCGTCACCGCAGTCGACAGGGGAGACTATGGCTACACCTTC.

The V call is TRBV27, the J call TRBJ1-4; D may be TRBD1 (5 bases). The germline V gene has CDR1 MNHEY and CDR2 SMNVEV (reference sequence). The CDR3 is made up of 17 amino acids. V gave up 3 bases and J gave up 0 bases, with 14 bases separating them. This CDR3 reads CASSLRGRASTNEKLFF. The CDR3, as DNA: TGTGCCAGCAGTTTGCGGGGCAGGGCCTCAACTAATGAAAAACTGTTTTTT.

The rearrangement links TRBV5-4 to TRBJ1-2; the match to TRBD1 covers 10 bases. This CDR3 spans 20 amino acids. Germline CDR1 is SGHNT and CDR2 is YYREEE (reference sequence). V dropped 3 bases and J dropped 5; count of bases not matched to a gene: 22. CDR3 coding DNA: TGTGCCAGCAGCTGGGGACAGGGGTGGGGAACCTCAGGAGGGTTGTATGGCTACACCTTC. It yields the protein CASSWGQGWGTSGGLYGYTF. Variable domain in full (rest from reference TRBV5-4 and TRBJ1-2): ETGVTQSPTHLIKTRGQQVTLRCSSQSGHNTVSWYQQALGQGPQFIFQYYREEENGRGNFPPRFSGLQFPNYSSELNVNALELDDSALYLCASSWGQGWGTSGGLYGYTFGSGTRLTVV.

This sequence joins TRBV4-3 and TRBJ2-1; 8 bases align to TRBD2. V lost 0 bases, J lost 13 bases, and 5 bases stayed unmatched. The germline V gene has CDR1 LGHNA and CDR2 YSLEER. The CDR3 totals 13 residues. This chain's CDR3 is CASSQEGGLDQFF. The CDR3, as DNA: TGCGCCAGCAGCCAAGAGGGGGGACTAGACCAGTTCTTC.

The gene calls are TRBV5-4 and TRBJ2-6; D remains ambiguous. The CDR3 is 12 amino acids. The V end was cut by 8 bases, the J end by 4 bases, with 7 bases between. Germline lookup yields CDR1 SGHNT and CDR2 YYREEE (reference sequence). The CDR3 coding sequence is TGTGCCAGTAAGAGGGGGGCCAACGTCCTGACTTTC. Amino acid sequence: CASKRGANVLTF.

The CDR3 sequence: CASSPGTGARDEQFF. The DNA of the CDR3 is TGTGCCAGCTCACCCGGGACAGGGGCTAGGGATGAGCAGTTCTTC. The V gene is TRBV18, the J gene TRBJ2-1, with 10 bases matching TRBD1. Germline V lookup: CDR1 KGHSH, CDR2 LQKENI. With V trimmed by 3 bases and J by 8 bases, 7 bases remained unmatched. The CDR3 length is 15 residues.

Turning to this clone: The junction departs from germline at one end; a sequencing error may be responsible. This sample also contains other DNA sequences that code for the same CDR3. The gene calls are TRBV7-9 and TRBJ2-4; D is possibly TRBD2 (5 bases). Germline CDR1 and CDR2: SEHNR and FQNEAQ (reference sequence). The CDR3 spans 16 residues. The CDR3 here is CASSLGGLGAKNIQYF. The CDR3 DNA follows: TGCGCCAGCAGCTTAGGCGGGCTGGGGGCCAAAAACATTCAGTACTTC.

The rearrangement joins TRBV28 to TRBJ2-7; unclear D gene. The V gene lost 2 bases and the J gene lost 2 bases, with 10 bases spanning the gap. The germline gives CDR1 MDHEN, CDR2 SYDVKM. This CDR3 is built from 14 residues. CDR3 residues: CASSLVVDPYEQYF. The CDR3 DNA sequence: TGTGCCAGCAGTTTAGTGGTAGATCCCTACGAGCAGTACTTC.

The chain combines TRBV7-2 with TRBJ2-7; D call uncertain. The CDR3 loop spans 11 amino acids. Per germline, CDR1 SGHTA and CDR2 FQGNSA. Trimming cost V 2 bases and J 7 bases, with 6 bases left between them. As DNA, the CDR3 is TGTGCCAGCAGCTTAACCCAGGAGCAGTACTTC. Translated, it gives CASSLTQEQYF.

The chain joins TRBV5-1 to TRBJ2-3; TRBD1 matches at 10 bases. In germline, CDR1 is SGHRS, CDR2 YFSETQ. The length of the CDR3 is 16 residues. V was clipped by 1 base and J by 1 base; unmatched bases: 3. The CDR3 DNA reads as TGCGCCAGCAGCTTGTTGACAGGGGGCGGCACAGATACGCAGTATTTT. Amino acid sequence: CASSLLTGGGTDTQYF.

This chain uses TRBV10-3 with TRBJ1-2, with 9 bases lining up with TRBD1. The CDR3 loop spans 15 amino acids. Germline assignment: CDR1 ENHRY and CDR2 SYGVKD. Trimming cost V 3 bases and J 0 bases; bases outside gene matches: 2. DNA of the CDR3: TGTGCCATCAGTGAAGGACAGGGGACTAACTATGGCTACACCTTC. As protein: CAISEGQGTNYGYTF.

V gene TRBV5-1 combines with J gene TRBJ2-3, with D possibly TRBD2 on 6 matching bases. CDR3 length: 15 amino acids. Germline loops: CDR1 SGHRS, CDR2 YFSETQ. Trimming pared 3 bases from V and 0 bases from J, leaving 11 bases between. The CDR3 reads CASSSGAPSTDTQYF. The CDR3 coding sequence is TGCGCCAGCAGCTCGGGAGCGCCTAGCACAGATACGCAGTATTTT.